Presented here are 13 T cell receptor beta chains from one specimen sequenced in a study of T cell repertoires in cytomegalovirus infection. These receptors lack a known antigen. TCRdb called the reads again in MiXCR, with one record for every CDR3 protein. The data show fewer than 950,000 distinct CDR3 sequences, approximately 32% seen once. The source was cultured CD8+ T cells from PBMCs, collected from culture after CMV antigen stimulation. The receptors were sampled from a human donor in good health (CMV status not recorded). Some clones in this sample may be carry-over from other donors' samples.

On this clonotype: The missing conserved phenylalanine or tryptophan at the end of this CDR3 makes a read error likely. J is TRBJ2-1 and V is TRBV6-6; 10 positions agree with TRBD2. CDR1 is MNHNY and CDR2 is SVGAGI in the germline V gene (reference sequence). CDR3 length: 14 amino acids. V lost 8 bases to trimming and J lost 12 bases; unmatched junction nucleotides: 13. CDR3 amino acids: CASSGASGGLAQFS. Here the CDR3 DNA reads TGTGCCAGCTCGGGGGCTAGCGGGGGTCTGGCGCAGTTCTCC.

The chain links TRBV5-1 to TRBJ2-5; weak D call: TRBD1 (6 bases). This CDR3 region has 16 residues. V was clipped by 4 bases and J by 1 base, with 17 bases between them. CDR1 SGHRS and CDR2 YFSETQ come from the germline V gene. The CDR3: CASSPTPQGTQETQYF. DNA for the CDR3: TGCGCCAGCAGCCCCACCCCACAGGGTACCCAAGAGACCCAGTACTTC.

This clonotype has at least ten counts. This chain links TRBV7-2 with TRBJ2-1, with 12 bases identical to TRBD2. Per germline, CDR1 SGHTA and CDR2 FQGNSA. Germline trimming cut 0 bases from V and 9 bases from J; bases unmatched to any gene: 15. This CDR3 is 19 amino acids long. CDR3 loop: CASSLASLGLAGMLGEQFF. CDR3 coding DNA: TGTGCCAGCAGCTTAGCCTCTTTAGGACTAGCGGGGATGTTAGGTGAGCAGTTCTTC.

This clonotype was picked up a small number of times. V is TRBV14 and J is TRBJ1-3; D gene uncertain. CDR3 size: 16 residues. The germline V gene has CDR1 SGHDN and CDR2 FVKESK. V was cut by 0 bases and J by 0 bases, with 9 bases left in between. For the CDR3, the DNA is TGTGCCAGCAGCCAAGATATAAGCTCCTCTGGAAACACCATATATTTT. Protein: CASSQDISSSGNTIYF.

The chain carries TRBV19 and TRBJ1-1, with D unresolved. The CDR3 consists of 15 residues. Germline CDR1 reads LNHDA; CDR2 reads SQIVND (reference sequence). Between the trimmed V and J ends, which lost 5 bases and 1 base, there was a span of 14 bases. The CDR3 spells CASSFRGRKNTEAFF. For the CDR3, the DNA is TGTGCCAGTAGTTTTCGGGGTCGAAAGAACACTGAAGCTTTCTTT.

The chain couples TRBV12-3 or TRBV12-4 to TRBJ2-7; D may be TRBD2 (5 bases). The CDR3 loop spans 14 amino acids. The V end was cut by 6 bases, the J end by 5 bases, with 17 bases between. The CDR3 is CASSLAPGIDEQYF. The CDR3 DNA reads as TGTGCCAGCAGCCTAGCCCCCGGAATCGACGAGCAGTACTTC.

The chain couples TRBV6-1 to TRBJ2-4; 7 nucleotides line up with TRBD2. Germline trimming cut 7 bases from V and 8 bases from J; bases unmatched to any gene: 8. The CDR3 consists of 13 residues. Germline CDR1 reads MNHNS; CDR2 reads SASEGT. The CDR3 here is CASNGLVGDIQYF. The CDR3, as DNA: TGTGCCAGCAACGGACTAGTGGGAGACATTCAGTACTTC.

The chain has TRBV19 and TRBJ2-2; D is possibly TRBD1 (5 bases). V shed 9 bases and J shed 1 base, with 12 bases lying between them. There are 14 residues in the CDR3. Germline CDR1 reads LNHDA; CDR2 reads SQIVND (reference sequence). The CDR3 here is CASPSGQNTGELFF. DNA of the CDR3: TGTGCCAGCCCATCAGGGCAGAACACCGGGGAGCTGTTTTTT.

This clonotype was seen ten or more times. V is TRBV7-8 and J is TRBJ1-1; D call uncertain. CDR3 size: 15 residues. From germline, CDR1 is SGHVS and CDR2 FQNEAQ. The V end lost 5 bases, the J end lost 4 bases, and 17 bases lay between the germline ends. Here the CDR3 reads CASSGRVSRLTEAFF. The CDR3 region has the DNA TGTGCCAGCAGCGGACGTGTTTCAAGGCTCACTGAAGCTTTCTTT. Full variable domain (outside the CDR3, taken from reference TRBV7-8 and TRBJ1-1): GAGVSQSPRYKVAKRGQDVALRCDPISGHVSLFWYQQALGQGPEFLTYFQNEAQLDKSGLPSDRFFAERPEGSVSTLKIQRTQQEDSAVYLCASSGRVSRLTEAFFGQGTRLTVV.

Only a few counts were recorded for this clonotype. The chain couples TRBV4-1 to TRBJ2-7; 7 bases fit TRBD1. The germline gives CDR1 MGHRA, CDR2 YSYEKL. This CDR3 is built from 16 residues. With 2 bases clipped from V and 2 bases from J, the junction kept 9 bases outside the gene matches. CDR3 nucleotides: TGCGCCAGCAGCCAAAGGGAACAGGGGTCCACCTACGAGCAGTACTTC. Translation gives CASSQREQGSTYEQYF.

The sample holds a few counts of this clonotype. CDR3 amino acids: CATSVGNSPLHF. The CDR3 region has the DNA TGTGCCACTTCAGTGGGTAATTCACCCCTCCACTTT. The chain recombines TRBV15 with TRBJ1-6, with unresolved D. Germline V gives CDR1 LNHNV, CDR2 YYDKDF (reference sequence). CDR3 size: 12 residues. Trimming removed 9 bases at V and 6 bases at J, with 9 bases between.

This clonotype was counted between two and nine times. CDR3 protein: CASSSPVIITDTQYF. The CDR3 DNA is TGTGCCAGCAGTTCCCCGGTTATAATCACAGATACGCAGTATTTT. The chain has TRBV6-5 and TRBJ2-3, with unresolved D. Trimming shortened V by 4 bases and J by 2 bases, and 13 bases separated the two germline ends. Per the germline V gene, CDR1 is MNHEY and CDR2 is SVGAGI. The CDR3 sequence is 15 residues long.

This clonotype was seen a handful of times. The junction departs from the called germline gene at one end, perhaps through a read error. The chain combines TRBV7-6 with TRBJ2-7; no clear D gene. Germline V CDR1 and CDR2: SGHVS, FNYEAQ. The CDR3 runs to 12 residues. Here the CDR3 reads CASSLGAGAFSF. The CDR3 nucleotides read TGTGCCAGCAGCTTAGGCGCCGGAGCGTTTTCCTTC.